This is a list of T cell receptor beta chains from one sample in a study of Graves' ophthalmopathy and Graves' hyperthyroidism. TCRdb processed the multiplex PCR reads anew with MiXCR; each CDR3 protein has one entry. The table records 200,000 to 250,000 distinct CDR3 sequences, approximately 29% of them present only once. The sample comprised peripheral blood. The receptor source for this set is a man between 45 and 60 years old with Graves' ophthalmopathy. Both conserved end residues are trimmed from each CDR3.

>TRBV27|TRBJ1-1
ASQRQGDTEAF
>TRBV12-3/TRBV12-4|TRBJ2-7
ASNEGPGVGEQY
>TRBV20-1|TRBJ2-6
SARAKHRSGANVLT
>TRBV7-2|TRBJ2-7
ASSYLLSYEQY
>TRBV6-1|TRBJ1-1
ASRETPGARTEAF
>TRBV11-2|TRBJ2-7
ASSFPSSGSATYEQY
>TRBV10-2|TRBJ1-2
ASSEGAGAGGYT
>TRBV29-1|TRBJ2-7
SVLQGANEQY
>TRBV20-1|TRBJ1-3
SARGFSGNTIY
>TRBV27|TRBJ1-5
ASGDSSMRPQH
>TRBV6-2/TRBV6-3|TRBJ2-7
ASSSSRQRYSYEQY
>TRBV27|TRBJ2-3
ASSLKWEGDTQY
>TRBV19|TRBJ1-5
ASMGVDQPQH
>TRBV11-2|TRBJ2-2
ASSVTGAFTGELF
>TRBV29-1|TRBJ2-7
SVHDRNYEQY
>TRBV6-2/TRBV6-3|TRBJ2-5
ASSREETQY
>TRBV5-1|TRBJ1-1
ASSLGRADTEAF
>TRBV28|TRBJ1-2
ASRPRTGLSGYT
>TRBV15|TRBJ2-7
ATSRLSGRARPYEQY
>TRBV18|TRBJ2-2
ASSPPAGHTGELF
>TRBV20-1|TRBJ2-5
SVREVQETQY
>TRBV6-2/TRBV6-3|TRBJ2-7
AGRAGGSLEQY
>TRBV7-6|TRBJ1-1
ASSPPQGVAF
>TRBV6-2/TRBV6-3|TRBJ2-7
ASSYGSAAGDYEQY
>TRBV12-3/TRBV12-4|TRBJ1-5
ASSHPLGQWNNQPQH